This TCR beta chain was sequenced during a study of T cells after posttransplantation cyclophosphamide. At least ten counts were recorded for this clone. Some clones are missing from TCRdb's copy, which holds only in-frame ones; the method was immunoSEQ multiplex PCR. This sample comprises more than 25,000 clones, none seen once only. The CDR3 spans 14 residues. Trimming took 2 bases from V and 5 from J; bases not matched to a gene: 5. Germline CDR1 reads SEHNR; CDR2 reads FQNEAQ (reference sequence). V is TRBV7-9 and J is TRBJ1-1; 7 bases agree with TRBD1. This TCR came from a man over 45 in good health, CMV-negative, and a related stem cell transplant donor. The sequencing input was PBMCs. The CDR3 region has the DNA TGTGCCAGCAGCTTAAAGGGGGCTTGGACTGAAGCTTTCTTT. It is translated as CASSLKGAWTEAFF. The full variable domain, rest sourced from reference TRBV7-9 and TRBJ1-1, is DTGVSQNPRHKITKRGQNVTFRCDPISEHNRLYWYRQTLGQGPEFLTYFQNEAQLEKSRLLSDRFSAERPKGSFSTLEIQRTEQGDSAMYLCASSLKGAWTEAFFGQGTRLTVV.